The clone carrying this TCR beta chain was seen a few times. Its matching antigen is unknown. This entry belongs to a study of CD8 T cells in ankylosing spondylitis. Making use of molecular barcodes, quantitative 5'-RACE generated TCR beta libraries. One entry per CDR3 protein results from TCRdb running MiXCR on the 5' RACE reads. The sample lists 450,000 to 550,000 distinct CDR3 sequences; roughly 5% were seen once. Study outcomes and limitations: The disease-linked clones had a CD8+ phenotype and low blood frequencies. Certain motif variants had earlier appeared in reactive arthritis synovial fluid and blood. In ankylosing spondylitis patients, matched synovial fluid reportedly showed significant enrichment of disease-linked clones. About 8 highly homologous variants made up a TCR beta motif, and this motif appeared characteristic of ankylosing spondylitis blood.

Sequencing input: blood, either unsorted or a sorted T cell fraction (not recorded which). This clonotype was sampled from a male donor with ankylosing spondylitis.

The CDR3 here is CASMPGGPYNEQFF. The CDR3 DNA is TGCGCCAGCATGCCCGGGGGTCCCTACAATGAGCAGTTCTTC. The rearrangement joins TRBV5-1 to TRBJ2-1, with D maybe TRBD2 (6 bases). The CDR3 is 14 residues long. With 6 bases removed from V and 2 bases from J, the gap between germline ends came to 12 bases. Germline CDR1 is SGHRS and CDR2 is YFSETQ.